Shown below are 15 T cell receptor beta chains from a single sample sequenced in a study of molecular identifiers for immune sequencing clone quantification. TCRdb passed the PCR reads through MiXCR, listing each CDR3 protein once. The sample records roughly 300,000 distinct CDR3 sequences, about 22% being singletons. Material for sequencing was naive CD8+ T cells from blood, with Jurkat cell RNA spiked in. Subset indicated: FACS-sorted CD8+CD4-CCR7+CD45RA+ naive T cells. The source is a human donor in good health. Some libraries in this study had Jurkat cell RNA spiked in.

Of note for this clonotype: A read error may be the cause here, since a much bigger clone is one base away. This rearrangement joins TRBV4-1 to TRBJ1-1; D might be TRBD1 (5 bases). Germline CDR1 reads MGHRA; CDR2 reads YSYEKL. CDR3 length: 14 amino acids. V was shortened by 5 bases and J by 1 base, with 11 bases between the two germline ends. This CDR3 is CASSWLDTNTEAFF. The CDR3 DNA reads TGCGCCAGCAGCTGGTTGGACACGAACACTGAAGCTTTCTTT.

This rearrangement joins TRBV10-3 to TRBJ2-2; 9 nucleotides line up with TRBD2. Germline trimming cut 5 bases from V and 3 bases from J; bases unmatched to any gene: 10. Germline V gene lookup returns CDR1 ENHRY and CDR2 SYGVKD. The CDR3 runs to 17 residues. The CDR3 sequence: CAISKPKRGDYTGELFF. The CDR3 bases are TGTGCCATCAGTAAACCAAAGCGGGGGGATTACACCGGGGAGCTGTTTTTT.

This clonotype was seen repeatedly, ten times or more. The gene calls are TRBV6-2 or TRBV6-3 and TRBJ1-5; D unresolved. The CDR3 spans 14 residues. Trimming shortened V by 2 bases and J by 0 bases, and 5 bases separated the two germline ends. CDR1 is MNHEY and CDR2 is SVGEGT in the germline V gene. In DNA, the CDR3 is TGTGCCAGCAGTTACGGTCCTAGCAATCAGCCCCAGCATTTT. This gives the protein CASSYGPSNQPQHF.

This clonotype was seen at least ten times. V gene TRBV7-9 combines with J gene TRBJ2-5; 12 positions match TRBD2. Germline lookup yields CDR1 SEHNR and CDR2 FQNEAQ (reference sequence). J lost 2 bases, V lost 2 bases, and 0 bases had no gene match. This CDR3 is 15 amino acids long. The CDR3 bases are TGTGCCAGCAGCTTACTAGCGGGAGGGCAAGAGACCCAGTACTTC. Translation: CASSLLAGGQETQYF.

V is TRBV3-1 and J is TRBJ1-5, with unresolved D. This CDR3 region has 16 residues. V was clipped by 0 bases and J by 2 bases, with 11 bases between them. The germline V gene has CDR1 LGHDT and CDR2 YNNKEL (reference sequence). CDR3 in DNA: TGTGCCAGCAGCCAAGATTCCCCCGCCGGCAATCAGCCCCAGCATTTT. Amino acid sequence: CASSQDSPAGNQPQHF.

This clonotype was detected ten times or more. The chain uses TRBV6-2 or TRBV6-3 and TRBJ1-5; TRBD1 is a possible D gene (5 bases). Looked up from germline, CDR1 is MNHEY and CDR2 is SVGEGT. Trimming left V 2 bases short and J 3 bases short, with 14 bases between. There are 16 residues in the CDR3. The CDR3 nucleotides read TGTGCCAGCAGTTACGGTCAGGGCCTCCTCAATCAGCCCCAGCATTTT. Encoded protein: CASSYGQGLLNQPQHF.

Concerning this clonotype: This sequence may be a read error, since a much larger clone differs from it by one base. The chain combines TRBV12-3 or TRBV12-4 with TRBJ2-3, with D perhaps matching TRBD1 (5 bases). The V gene lost 8 bases and the J gene lost 1 base, with 19 bases spanning the gap. This CDR3 comprises 16 residues. The CDR3 DNA is TGTGCCAGCGGTTCCCGGAGTCAGGGCGGCACAGATACGCAGTATTTT. Translation gives CASGSRSQGGTDTQYF.

Turning to this clonotype: A much larger clone differs by one base, so this may be a read error. The V call is TRBV29-1, the J call TRBJ1-4, with TRBD1 matching over 8 bases. CDR3 size: 12 residues. Germline assignment: CDR1 SQVTM and CDR2 ANQGSEA. The DNA of the CDR3 is TGCAGCGTTGAAGAGGACAGGGACGAACTGCTTTTT. This gives the protein CSVEEDRDELLF.

This clonotype was recorded at least ten times. CDR3 amino acids: CASSLGAGAGNTIYF. The CDR3 coding sequence is TGTGCCAGCAGCTTAGGAGCAGGGGCTGGAAACACCATATATTTT. The chain uses TRBV7-6 and TRBJ1-3; maybe TRBD1 (6 bases). The germline gives CDR1 SGHVS, CDR2 FNYEAQ. This CDR3 has 15 residues. With 1 base removed from V and 2 bases from J, the gap between germline ends came to 9 bases.

In the case of this clonotype: Since a much larger clone is just one base distant, this may be a read error. This chain joins TRBV7-2 and TRBJ2-7; D is uncertain. The germline V gene has CDR1 SGHTA and CDR2 FQGNSA. CDR3 size: 13 residues. The CDR3 here is CASSPHSSYERYF. Written as DNA, the CDR3 is TGTGCCAGCAGCCCCCACAGCTCCTACGAGCGGTACTTC.

This clonotype was found a few times. V usage is TRBV29-1 and J usage is TRBJ2-7; the match to TRBD1 covers 9 bases. The CDR3 runs to 14 residues. Unmatched junction bases numbered 4, after V lost 3 bases and J lost 1 base. Germline V lookup: CDR1 SQVTM, CDR2 ANQGSEA. CDR3 region: CSVDQGQGSYEQYF. The CDR3 nucleotides read TGCAGCGTTGACCAGGGACAGGGTTCCTACGAGCAGTACTTC.

This clonotype was seen a few times. The CDR3 DNA is TGTGCCAGTAGTATCGCGACTAGCGCGAGCACAGATACGCAGTATTTT. It encodes CASSIATSASTDTQYF. This chain connects TRBV19 to TRBJ2-3; 8 positions agree with TRBD2. CDR1 LNHDA and CDR2 SQIVND come from the germline V gene (reference sequence). The CDR3 consists of 16 residues. With V trimmed by 3 bases and J by 0 bases, 5 bases remained unmatched.

Concerning this clonotype: Given a much more abundant clone one base away, this may be a read error. The chain carries TRBV7-9 and TRBJ1-1, with D hard to call. Germline lookup yields CDR1 SEHNR and CDR2 FQNEAQ (reference sequence). There are 12 residues in the CDR3. The CDR3 DNA is TGTGCCAGCAGCTTATACACCACTGAAGCTTTGTTT. Protein sequence: CASSLYTTEALF.

This clonotype was found many times. J is TRBJ2-4 and V is TRBV20-1; D remains ambiguous. CDR1 is DFQATT and CDR2 is SNEGSKA in the germline V gene (reference sequence). The CDR3 covers 13 residues. Trimming cost V 3 bases and J 2 bases, with 8 bases left between them. The CDR3 here is CSASWPSKNIQYF. CDR3 in DNA: TGCAGTGCTAGCTGGCCCTCCAAAAACATTCAGTACTTC.

Concerning this clonotype: Because it lacks the conserved phenylalanine or tryptophan at the end, this CDR3 is likely a read error. This chain's CDR3 is CASSYDRIYEQYS. The CDR3 DNA follows: TGTGCCAGCAGTTACGACAGAATCTACGAGCAGTACTCC. The gene calls are TRBV6-6 and TRBJ2-7, with D possibly TRBD1 on 5 matching bases. CDR1 MNHNY and CDR2 SVGAGI come from the germline V gene (reference sequence). Between the trimmed V and J ends, which lost 2 bases and 3 bases, there was a span of 8 bases. The CDR3 runs to 13 residues.